This paragraph covers one T cell receptor beta chain sequence. J lost 6 bases, V lost 5 bases, and 7 bases had no gene match. This CDR3 is built from 14 residues. Germline-derived CDR1 and CDR2 are LGHNT and FRNRAP. The entry originates in a study of blood T cell repertoires in COVID-19. Study-wide background: There were acute and convalescent COVID-19 samples, and they came from the United States, Italy and Spain.

Sequenced by immunoSEQ multiplex PCR; TCRdb stores in-frame clones only, minus some. Among over 150,000 clones listed, 75% to 85% were seen once. During active infection, Seattle patients enrolled and were then monitored through disease. The chain joins TRBV12-5 to TRBJ1-1, with 9 nucleotides matching TRBD1. Source material: peripheral blood. The clonotype was recovered from a woman aged 55 to 70 with COVID-19, enrolled during active disease. CDR3 nucleotides: TGTGCTAGTGGTCTTACAGGGGGCGCGGCTGAAGCTTTCTTT. Translating gives CASGLTGGAAEAFF.